Reported below is one TCR beta chain. The antigen remains unidentified. CDR1 and CDR2 from the germline V gene are MNHEY and SMNVEV (reference sequence). Trimming shortened V by 2 bases and J by 2 bases, and 7 bases separated the two germline ends. The CDR3 length is 13 residues. PCR involved 60 Vbeta and 13 Jbeta primers. Sequencing was performed with immunoSEQ multiplex PCR; in TCRdb, only in-frame clones are kept and a portion is missing. This sample has about 73,000 clones; 60% to 75% occur once, and the top ten carry around 12%. The data derive from a study of cytomegalovirus exposure and HLA in healthy donors. Study-level results: CMV serostatus was the sole immune exposure data available.

The gene calls are TRBV27 and TRBJ2-7; no definite D call. The sequence derives from a man between 65 and 79 years old in good health and CMV-seronegative. The sample taken for sequencing was PBMCs. CDR3 in DNA: TGTGCCAGCAGTTTAAAGCGAACCTACGAGCAGTACTTC. This encodes CASSLKRTYEQYF.